Below, one T cell receptor (beta chain) is given with its context. The PCR contained 60 Vbeta and 13 Jbeta primers. The protocol was immunoSEQ multiplex PCR, while the TCRdb copy is restricted to in-frame clones and leaves out a portion. The data show approximately 100,000 clones, with 79% seen just once and roughly 4% held by the top ten. This sample stems from a study of cytomegalovirus exposure and HLA in healthy donors. The V end was cut by 6 bases, the J end by 2 bases, with 13 bases between. The length of the CDR3 is 14 residues. CDR1 and CDR2 (germline): KGHSH, LQKENI. The TCR originated in a man aged 50-59 years in good health and CMV-seropositive. Sample: PBMCs. The chain employs TRBV18 and TRBJ1-1, with D possibly being TRBD1 (5 bases). CDR3 sequence reads: CASSLYQGNTEAFF. As DNA, the CDR3 is TGTGCCAGCTCCCTCTACCAGGGAAACACTGAAGCTTTCTTT.